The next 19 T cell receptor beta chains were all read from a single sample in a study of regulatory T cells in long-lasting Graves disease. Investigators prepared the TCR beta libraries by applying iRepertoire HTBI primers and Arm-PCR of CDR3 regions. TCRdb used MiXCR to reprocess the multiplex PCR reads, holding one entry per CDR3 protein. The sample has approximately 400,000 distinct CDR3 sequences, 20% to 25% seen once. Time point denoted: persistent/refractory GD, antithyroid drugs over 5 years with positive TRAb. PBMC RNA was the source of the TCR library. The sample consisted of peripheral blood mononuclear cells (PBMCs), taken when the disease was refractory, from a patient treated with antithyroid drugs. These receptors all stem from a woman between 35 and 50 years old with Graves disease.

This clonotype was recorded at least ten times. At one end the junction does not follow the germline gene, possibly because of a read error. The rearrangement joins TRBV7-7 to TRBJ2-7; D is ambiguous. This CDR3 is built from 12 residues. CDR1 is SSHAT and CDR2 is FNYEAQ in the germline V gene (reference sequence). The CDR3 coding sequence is TGTGCTAGCAGCCTATGGGGCTACGAGCAGTACTTC. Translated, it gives CASSLWGYEQYF.

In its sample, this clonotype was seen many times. The chain's CDR3 is CATSAPGSNQPQHF. As DNA, the CDR3 is TGTGCCACCTCCGCCCCTGGCAGCAATCAGCCCCAGCATTTT. The chain joins TRBV28 to TRBJ1-5, with D hard to call. The CDR3 totals 14 residues. Germline CDR1 and CDR2: MDHEN and SYDVKM. The V end was cut by 10 bases, the J end by 1 base, with 14 bases between.

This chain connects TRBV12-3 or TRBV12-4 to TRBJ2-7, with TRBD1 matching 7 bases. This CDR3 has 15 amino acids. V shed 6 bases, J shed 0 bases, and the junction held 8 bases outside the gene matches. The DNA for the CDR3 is TGTGCCAGCAGCCAAGCACAGGGGCCCTCCTACGAGCAGTACTTC. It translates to CASSQAQGPSYEQYF.

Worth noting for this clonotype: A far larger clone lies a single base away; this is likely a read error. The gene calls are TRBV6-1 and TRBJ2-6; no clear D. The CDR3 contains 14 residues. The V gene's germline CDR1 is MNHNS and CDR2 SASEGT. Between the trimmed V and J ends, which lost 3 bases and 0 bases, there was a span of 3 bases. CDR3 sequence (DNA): TGTGCCAGCAGTGATCACTCTGGGGCCAACGTCCTGACTTTC. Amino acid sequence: CASSDHSGANVLTF.

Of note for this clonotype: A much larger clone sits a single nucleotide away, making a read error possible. CDR3 nucleotides: TGTGCCACCAGACAGGGAGGGGACACCGGGGAGCTGTTTTTT. Its protein product is CATRQGGDTGELFF. The V call is TRBV6-1, the J call TRBJ2-2; D possibly matches TRBD1 or TRBD2 (7 bases each). The CDR3 has 14 residues. The V end was cut by 10 bases, the J end by 3 bases, with 15 bases between. From germline, CDR1 is MNHNS and CDR2 SASEGT.

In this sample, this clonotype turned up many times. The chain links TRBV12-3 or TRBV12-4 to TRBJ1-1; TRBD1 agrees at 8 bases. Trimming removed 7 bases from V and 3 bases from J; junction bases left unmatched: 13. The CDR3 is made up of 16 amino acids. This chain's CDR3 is CASIRGLLHWDTEAFF. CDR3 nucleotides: TGTGCCAGCATCAGGGGGCTTCTCCACTGGGACACTGAAGCTTTCTTT.

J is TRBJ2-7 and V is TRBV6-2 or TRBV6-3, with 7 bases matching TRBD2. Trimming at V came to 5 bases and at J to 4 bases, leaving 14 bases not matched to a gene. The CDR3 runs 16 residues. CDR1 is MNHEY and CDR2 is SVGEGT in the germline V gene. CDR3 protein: CASSERVSGEGYEQYF. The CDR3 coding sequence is TGTGCCAGCAGTGAACGCGTATCTGGGGAGGGGTACGAGCAGTACTTC.

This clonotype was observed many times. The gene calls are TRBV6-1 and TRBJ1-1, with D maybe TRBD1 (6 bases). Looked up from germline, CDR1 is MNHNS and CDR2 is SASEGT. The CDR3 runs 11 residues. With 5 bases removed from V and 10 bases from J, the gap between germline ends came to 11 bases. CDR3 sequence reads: CASSQGFRAFF. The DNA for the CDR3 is TGTGCCAGCAGTCAGGGGTTCAGAGCTTTCTTT.

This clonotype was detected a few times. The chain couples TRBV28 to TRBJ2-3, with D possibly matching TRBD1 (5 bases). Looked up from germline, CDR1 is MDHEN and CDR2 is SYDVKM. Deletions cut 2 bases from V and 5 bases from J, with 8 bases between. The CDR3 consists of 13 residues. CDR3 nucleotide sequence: TGTGCCAGCAGTTTAGGGGCGATAGATACGCAGTATTTT. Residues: CASSLGAIDTQYF. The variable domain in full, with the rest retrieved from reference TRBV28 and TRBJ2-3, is DVKVTQSSRYLVKRTGEKVFLECVQDMDHENMFWYRQDPGLGLRLIYFSYDVKMKEKGDIPEGYSVSREKKERFSLILESASTNQTSMYLCASSLGAIDTQYFGPGTRLTVL.

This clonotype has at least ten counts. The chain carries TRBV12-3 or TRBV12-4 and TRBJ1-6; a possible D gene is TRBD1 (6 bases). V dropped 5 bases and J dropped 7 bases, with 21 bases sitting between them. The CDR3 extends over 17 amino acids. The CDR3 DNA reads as TGTGCCAGCAGTCCCCGGCATAATCAGGGGAGGAATTCACCCCTCCACTTT. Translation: CASSPRHNQGRNSPLHF.

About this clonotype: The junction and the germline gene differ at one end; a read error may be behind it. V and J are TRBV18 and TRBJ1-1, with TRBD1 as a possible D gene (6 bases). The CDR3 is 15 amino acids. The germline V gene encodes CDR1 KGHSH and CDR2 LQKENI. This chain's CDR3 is CASSQRTDMNTETFF. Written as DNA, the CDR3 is TGTGCCAGCTCACAACGGACAGACATGAACACTGAAACTTTCTTT.

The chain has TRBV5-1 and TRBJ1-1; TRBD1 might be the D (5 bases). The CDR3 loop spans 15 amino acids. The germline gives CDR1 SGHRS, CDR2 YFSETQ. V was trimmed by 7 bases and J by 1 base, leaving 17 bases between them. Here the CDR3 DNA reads TGCGCCAGCTTCTTCGGGGCAGGGCAGAACACTGAAGCTTTCTTT. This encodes CASFFGAGQNTEAFF.

The CDR3 region is CASSPPTRLYNEQFF. As DNA, the CDR3 is TGTGCCAGCAGTCCCCCGACAAGACTTTACAATGAGCAGTTCTTC. The rearrangement uses TRBV28 and TRBJ2-1; no clear D gene. This CDR3 spans 15 amino acids. Germline CDR1 MDHEN, CDR2 SYDVKM. V gave up 5 bases and J gave up 4 bases, with 15 bases separating them.

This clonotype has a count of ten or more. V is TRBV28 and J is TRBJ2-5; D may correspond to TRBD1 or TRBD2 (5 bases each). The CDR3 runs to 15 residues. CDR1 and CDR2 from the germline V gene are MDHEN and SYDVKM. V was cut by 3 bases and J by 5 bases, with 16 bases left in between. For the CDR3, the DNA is TGTGCCAGCAGTTTCTCGGATTGGGGGAGTGAGACCCAGTACTTC. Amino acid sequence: CASSFSDWGSETQYF. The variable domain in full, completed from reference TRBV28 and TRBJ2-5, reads DVKVTQSSRYLVKRTGEKVFLECVQDMDHENMFWYRQDPGLGLRLIYFSYDVKMKEKGDIPEGYSVSREKKERFSLILESASTNQTSMYLCASSFSDWGSETQYFGPGTRLLVL.

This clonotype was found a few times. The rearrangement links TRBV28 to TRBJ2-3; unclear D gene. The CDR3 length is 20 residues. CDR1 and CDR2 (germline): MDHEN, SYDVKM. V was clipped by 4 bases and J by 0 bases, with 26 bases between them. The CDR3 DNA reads TGTGCCAGCAGTTGGTATGCGCTGGGCCTCCAGGCTGTGAGCACAGATACGCAGTATTTT. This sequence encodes CASSWYALGLQAVSTDTQYF. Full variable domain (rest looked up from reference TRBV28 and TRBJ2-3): DVKVTQSSRYLVKRTGEKVFLECVQDMDHENMFWYRQDPGLGLRLIYFSYDVKMKEKGDIPEGYSVSREKKERFSLILESASTNQTSMYLCASSWYALGLQAVSTDTQYFGPGTRLTVL.

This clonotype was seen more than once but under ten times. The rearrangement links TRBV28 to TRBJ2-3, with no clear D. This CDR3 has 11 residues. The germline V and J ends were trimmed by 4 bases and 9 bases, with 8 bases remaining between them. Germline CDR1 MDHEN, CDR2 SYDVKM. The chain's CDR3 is CASSWLYTQYF. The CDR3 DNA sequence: TGTGCCAGCAGTTGGTTGTACACGCAGTATTTT.

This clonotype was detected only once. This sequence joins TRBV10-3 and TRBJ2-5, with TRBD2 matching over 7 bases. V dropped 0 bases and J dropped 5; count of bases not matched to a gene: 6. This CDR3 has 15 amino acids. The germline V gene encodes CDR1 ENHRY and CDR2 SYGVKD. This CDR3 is CAISESSGPRETQYF. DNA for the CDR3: TGTGCCATCAGTGAGTCTAGCGGGCCGAGGGAGACCCAGTACTTC.

The CDR3 DNA sequence: TGTGCCAGCAGTTTAACCGGGACAGGGGCCTACGAGCAGTACTTC. It translates to CASSLTGTGAYEQYF. The V and J genes are TRBV27 and TRBJ2-7; 10 bases are shared with TRBD1. J was trimmed by 2 bases and V by 2 bases; bases with no gene match: 3. The CDR3 totals 15 residues. The germline gives CDR1 MNHEY, CDR2 SMNVEV (reference sequence).

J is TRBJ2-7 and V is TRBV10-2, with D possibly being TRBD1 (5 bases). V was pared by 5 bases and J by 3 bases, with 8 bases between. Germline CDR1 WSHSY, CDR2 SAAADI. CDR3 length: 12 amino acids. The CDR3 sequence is CASSRGFYEQYF. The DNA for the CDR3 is TGCGCCAGCAGTAGGGGATTCTACGAGCAGTACTTC.